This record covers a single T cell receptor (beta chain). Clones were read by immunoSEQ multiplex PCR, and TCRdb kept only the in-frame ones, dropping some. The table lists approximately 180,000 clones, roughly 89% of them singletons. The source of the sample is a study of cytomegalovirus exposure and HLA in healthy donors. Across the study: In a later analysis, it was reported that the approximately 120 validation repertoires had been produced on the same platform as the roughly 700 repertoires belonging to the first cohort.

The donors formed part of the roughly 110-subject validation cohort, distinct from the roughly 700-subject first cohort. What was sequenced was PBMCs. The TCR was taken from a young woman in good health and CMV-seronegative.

The CDR3 loop is CASSSGLAATYQETQYF. CDR3 in DNA: TGCGCCAGCAGCTCAGGACTAGCGGCGACGTACCAAGAGACCCAGTACTTC. The chain has TRBV5-1 and TRBJ2-5; TRBD2 matches 10 bases. This CDR3 is built from 17 residues. CDR1 is SGHRS and CDR2 is YFSETQ in the germline V gene. Trimming cost V 3 bases and J 0 bases; bases outside gene matches: 8.